This is a list of T cell receptor beta chains from one sample in a study of blood T cell repertoires in COVID-19. Using immunoSEQ multiplex PCR, the repertoire was profiled, and TCRdb retains in-frame clones only, with some absent. The repertoire holds roughly 110,000 clones, roughly four fifths seen once, with 6.2% in the top ten. The specimen sequenced was peripheral blood. Every receptor here comes from a man of 80 years or more with COVID-19, enrolled during active disease. Both conserved end residues are part of each CDR3. The D gene is left open where the match is weak. Some rows mark clone size as missing; the rest say once, few, many or name a class of expanded clone.

d_call	clone_size	v_call	j_call	cdr3_aa	cdr3_nt
NA	NA	TRBV7-3	TRBJ2-5	CASSQSSAETQYF	TGTGCCAGCAGCCAATCTAGTGCGGAGACCCAGTACTTC
NA	NA	TRBV27	TRBJ2-1	CASSLRSTTGQNEQFF	TGTGCCAGCAGTTTAAGGAGCACAACAGGCCAAAATGAGCAGTTCTTC
NA	NA	TRBV9	TRBJ2-3	CASSVSGSSDTQYF	TGTGCCAGCAGCGTATCCGGGAGTTCAGATACGCAGTATTTT
TRBD2	NA	TRBV9	TRBJ2-1	CASSATSGSYNEQFF	TGTGCCAGCAGCGCGACTAGCGGCTCCTACAATGAGCAGTTCTTC
TRBD2	NA	TRBV5-1	TRBJ2-7	CASSLWEGGAYEQYF	TGCGCCAGCAGCTTGTGGGAGGGAGGGGCCTACGAGCAGTACTTC
TRBD1	NA	TRBV20-1	TRBJ2-7	CRAGQGYEQYF	TGCAGGGCGGGACAGGGGTACGAGCAGTACTTC
NA	NA	TRBV27	TRBJ1-2	CASRKGANYGYTF	TGTGCCAGCAGGAAAGGGGCTAACTATGGCTACACCTTC
NA	many	TRBV2	TRBJ1-6	CASSVLGGGNSPLHF	TGTGCCAGCAGTGTTTTAGGCGGCGGAAATTCACCCCTCCACTTT
NA	NA	TRBV12-3/TRBV12-4	TRBJ2-5	CASSSTSLGTQYF	TGTGCCAGCAGTTCGACTAGTTTAGGGACCCAGTACTTC
NA	NA	TRBV24-1	TRBJ1-2	CATSAGSPDGYTF	TGTGCCACCAGTGCGGGGTCCCCGGATGGCTACACCTTC
NA	NA	TRBV10-3	TRBJ1-5	CATARQERGQPQHF	TGTGCCACCGCGCGACAGGAAAGAGGTCAGCCCCAGCATTTT
NA	NA	TRBV27	TRBJ2-7	CASSPGGPLEQYF	TGTGCCAGCAGTCCCGGGGGGCCCCTCGAGCAGTACTTC
NA	NA	TRBV13	TRBJ1-4	CASSLVRQGQANEKLFF	TGTGCCAGCAGCTTAGTAAGGCAGGGCCAAGCTAATGAAAAACTGTTTTTT
TRBD2	once	TRBV19	TRBJ2-7	CASSIDSGSYPYEQYF	TGTGCCAGTAGTATCGATAGCGGGAGTTATCCCTACGAGCAGTACTTC
TRBD1	few	TRBV7-9	TRBJ1-5	CASSSSVQGAGQPQHF	TGTGCCAGCAGCTCGTCTGTCCAGGGGGCGGGTCAGCCCCAGCATTTT
NA	NA	TRBV6-1	TRBJ1-1	CASSDQGGTEAFF	TGTGCCAGCAGTGACCAGGGAGGCACTGAAGCTTTCTTT
NA	NA	TRBV5-4	TRBJ1-1	CASSFSGARDTEAFF	TGTGCCAGCAGCTTTTCAGGGGCTAGGGACACTGAAGCTTTCTTT
TRBD2	NA	TRBV18	TRBJ2-1	CASSPGLAGLYNEQFF	TGTGCCAGCTCACCTGGACTAGCGGGCCTCTACAATGAGCAGTTCTTC
NA	many	TRBV10-3	TRBJ2-2	CAINSRANTGELFF	TGTGCCATCAATAGTCGGGCGAACACCGGGGAGCTGTTTTTT
NA	few	TRBV18	TRBJ2-3	CASSPVDSGTDTQYF	TGTGCCAGCTCACCGGTAGATAGCGGCACAGATACGCAGTATTTT
TRBD1	few	TRBV28	TRBJ1-5	CASSFNPDREGPNQPQHF	TGTGCCAGCAGTTTCAACCCGGACAGGGAGGGACCCAATCAGCCCCAGCATTTT
NA	NA	TRBV24-1	TRBJ2-3	CATSALGHIDTQYF	TGTGCCACCAGTGCCCTGGGACATATCGATACGCAGTATTTT
NA	NA	TRBV29-1	TRBJ1-4	CSVEETVNEKLFF	TGCAGCGTTGAAGAGACAGTTAATGAAAAACTGTTTTTT
TRBD2	few	TRBV14	TRBJ2-3	CASIISGASSTDTQYF	TGTGCCAGCATTATCAGCGGGGCCTCTAGCACAGATACGCAGTATTTT
NA	NA	TRBV30	TRBJ1-4	CAWSGPWGGPATNEKLFF	TGTGCCTGGAGTGGCCCATGGGGGGGCCCTGCGACTAATGAAAAACTGTTTTTT
TRBD1	few	TRBV19	TRBJ1-1	CASSRRTGAFLGTEAFF	TGTGCCAGTAGTAGAAGGACAGGGGCCTTTCTAGGCACTGAAGCTTTCTTT
NA	once	TRBV3-1/TRBV3-2	TRBJ2-5	CASSQDNFRVETQYF	TGTGCCAGCAGCCAAGATAACTTCCGGGTGGAGACCCAGTACTTC
TRBD1	NA	TRBV27	TRBJ2-2	CASSDREHGELFF	TGTGCCAGCTCCGACAGGGAGCACGGGGAGCTGTTTTTT
NA	NA	TRBV7-3	TRBJ2-2	CASSVAQGSGELFF	TGTGCCAGCAGCGTGGCACAGGGATCCGGGGAGCTGTTTTTT
TRBD1	few	TRBV29-1	TRBJ1-1	CSIDGTTGFLNTEAFF	TGCAGCATCGATGGGACGACAGGGTTCTTGAACACTGAAGCTTTCTTT
NA	NA	TRBV10-3	TRBJ1-1	CAISETNGENTEAFF	TGTGCCATCAGTGAGACTAACGGTGAGAACACTGAAGCTTTCTTT
NA	NA	TRBV10-1	TRBJ2-3	CASSRTRGGSRTDTQYF	TGCGCCAGCAGTCGCACAAGGGGGGGGAGTCGCACAGATACGCAGTATTTT
TRBD2	NA	TRBV2	TRBJ2-7	CASTIGRAYEQYF	TGTGCCAGCACCATAGGGAGGGCCTACGAGCAGTACTTC
NA	once	TRBV24-1	TRBJ1-5	CATSERGNQPQHF	TGTGCCACCAGTGAGAGAGGGAATCAGCCCCAGCATTTT
TRBD2	NA	TRBV11-3	TRBJ2-1	CASSLGRGAAGGSKGQFF	TGTGCCAGCAGCTTGGGCAGGGGTGCAGCGGGAGGGTCGAAAGGGCAGTTCTTC
TRBD2	NA	TRBV7-9	TRBJ2-7	CASSLEGLAVYEQYF	TGTGCCAGCAGCTTAGAAGGACTAGCAGTCTACGAGCAGTACTTC
TRBD1	NA	TRBV6-6	TRBJ1-2	CASRSGQGTYGYTF	TGTGCCAGCAGAAGCGGACAGGGGACCTATGGCTACACCTTC
NA	NA	TRBV19	TRBJ1-2	CASTRTASNGYTF	TGTGCCAGTACTAGAACGGCGTCGAATGGCTACACCTTC
NA	NA	TRBV2	TRBJ2-7	CASSEQGSSYEQYF	TGTGCCAGCAGTGAGCAGGGGAGCTCCTACGAGCAGTACTTC
TRBD1	NA	TRBV7-8	TRBJ2-7	CASSYGQGGGYEQYF	TGTGCCAGCAGCTATGGACAGGGCGGCGGCTACGAGCAGTACTTC
TRBD1	NA	TRBV18	TRBJ1-4	CASSLGQGNEKLFF	TGTGCCAGCTCACTCGGACAGGGGAATGAAAAACTGTTTTTT
NA	NA	TRBV2	TRBJ1-4	CASRQTGGYYEKLFF	TGTGCCAGCCGTCAGACAGGCGGGTATTATGAAAAACTGTTTTTT
TRBD1	NA	TRBV10-3	TRBJ2-1	CAISEGQGNNEQFF	TGTGCCATCAGTGAGGGACAGGGGAACAATGAGCAGTTCTTC
TRBD2	few	TRBV20-1	TRBJ2-1	CSASGRNEQFF	TGCAGTGCTAGCGGGAGGAATGAGCAGTTCTTC
NA	NA	TRBV28	TRBJ2-6	CASSYANSGANVLTF	TGTGCCAGCAGTTACGCGAACTCTGGGGCCAACGTCCTGACTTTC
TRBD1	once	TRBV5-1	TRBJ2-1	CASSLASGGKDEQFF	TGCGCCAGCAGCTTGGCTTCAGGGGGCAAGGATGAGCAGTTCTTC
NA	few	TRBV12-3/TRBV12-4	TRBJ2-5	CASSFRAQETQYF	TGTGCCAGCAGTTTCAGGGCCCAAGAGACCCAGTACTTC
NA	NA	TRBV2	TRBJ1-3	CASRPHNSGNTIYF	TGTGCCAGCAGACCCCACAATTCTGGAAACACCATATATTTT
TRBD2	NA	TRBV24-1	TRBJ2-3	CATSDPSGSTDTQYF	TGTGCCACCAGTGATCCTAGCGGTAGCACAGATACGCAGTATTTT